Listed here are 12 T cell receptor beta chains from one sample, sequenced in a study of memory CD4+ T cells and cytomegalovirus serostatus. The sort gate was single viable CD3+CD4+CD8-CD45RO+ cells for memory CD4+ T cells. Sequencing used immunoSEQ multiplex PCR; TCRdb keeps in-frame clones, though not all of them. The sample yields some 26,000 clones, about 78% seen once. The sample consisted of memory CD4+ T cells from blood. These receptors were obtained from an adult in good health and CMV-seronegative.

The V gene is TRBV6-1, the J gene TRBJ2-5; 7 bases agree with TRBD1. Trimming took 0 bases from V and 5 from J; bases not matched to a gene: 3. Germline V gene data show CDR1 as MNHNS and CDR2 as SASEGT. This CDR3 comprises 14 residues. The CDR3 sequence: CASSEARQGETQYF. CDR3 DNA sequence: TGTGCCAGCAGTGAAGCGCGACAGGGTGAGACCCAGTACTTC.

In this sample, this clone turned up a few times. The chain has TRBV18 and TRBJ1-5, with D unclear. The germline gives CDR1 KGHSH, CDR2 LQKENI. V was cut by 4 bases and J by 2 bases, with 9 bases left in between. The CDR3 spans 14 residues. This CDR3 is CASSRGNGNQPQHF. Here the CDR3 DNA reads TGTGCCAGCTCACGGGGTAACGGCAATCAGCCCCAGCATTTT. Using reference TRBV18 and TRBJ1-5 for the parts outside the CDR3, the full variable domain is NAGVMQNPRHLVRRRGQEARLRCSPMKGHSHVYWYRQLPEEGLKFMVYLQKENIIDESGMPKERFSAEFPKEGPSILRIQQVVRGDSAAYFCASSRGNGNQPQHFGDGTRLSIL.

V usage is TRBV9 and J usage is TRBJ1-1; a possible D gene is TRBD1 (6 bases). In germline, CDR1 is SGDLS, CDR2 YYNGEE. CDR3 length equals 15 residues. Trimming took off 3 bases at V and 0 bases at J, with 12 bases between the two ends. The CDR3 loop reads CASSALQGMNTEAFF. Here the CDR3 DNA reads TGTGCCAGCAGCGCTCTACAGGGAATGAACACTGAAGCTTTCTTT.

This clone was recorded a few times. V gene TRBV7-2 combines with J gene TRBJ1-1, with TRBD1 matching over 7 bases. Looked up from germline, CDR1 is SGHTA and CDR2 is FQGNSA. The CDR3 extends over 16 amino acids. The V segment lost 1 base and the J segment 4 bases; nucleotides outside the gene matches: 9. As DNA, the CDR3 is TGTGCCAGCAGCTTAGTTCAGGGGGGGGGTGGCACTGAAGCTTTCTTT. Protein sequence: CASSLVQGGGGTEAFF.

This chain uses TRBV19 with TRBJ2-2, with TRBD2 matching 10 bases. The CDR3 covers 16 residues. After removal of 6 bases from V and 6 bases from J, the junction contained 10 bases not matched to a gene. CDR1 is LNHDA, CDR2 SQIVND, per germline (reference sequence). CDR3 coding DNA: TGTGCCAGTAGGTTAGCGGGGGGCTACTACTCCGGGGAGCTGTTTTTT. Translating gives CASRLAGGYYSGELFF.

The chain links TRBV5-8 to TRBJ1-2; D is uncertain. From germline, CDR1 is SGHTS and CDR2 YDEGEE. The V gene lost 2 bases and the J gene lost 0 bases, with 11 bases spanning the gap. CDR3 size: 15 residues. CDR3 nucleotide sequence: TGTGCCAGCAGCTTCGGCAGCGTATCTAACTATGGCTACACCTTC. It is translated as CASSFGSVSNYGYTF.

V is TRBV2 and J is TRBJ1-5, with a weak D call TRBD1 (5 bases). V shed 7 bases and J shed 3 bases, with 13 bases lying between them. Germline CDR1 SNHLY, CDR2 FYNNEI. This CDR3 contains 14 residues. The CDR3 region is CASKWGSINQPQHF. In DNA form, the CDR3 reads TGTGCCAGCAAGTGGGGGTCGATCAATCAGCCCCAGCATTTT.

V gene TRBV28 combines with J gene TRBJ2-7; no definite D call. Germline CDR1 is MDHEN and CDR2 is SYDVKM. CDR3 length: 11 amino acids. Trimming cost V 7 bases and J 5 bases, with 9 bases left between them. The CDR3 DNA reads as TGTGCCAGCACTTTCAAGAACGAGCAGTACTTC. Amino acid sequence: CASTFKNEQYF.

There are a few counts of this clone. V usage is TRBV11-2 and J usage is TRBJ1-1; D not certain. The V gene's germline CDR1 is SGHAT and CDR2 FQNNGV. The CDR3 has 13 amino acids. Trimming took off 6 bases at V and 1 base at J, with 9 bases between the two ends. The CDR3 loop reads CASSYAENTEAFF. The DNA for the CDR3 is TGTGCCAGCAGTTACGCAGAGAACACTGAAGCTTTCTTT.

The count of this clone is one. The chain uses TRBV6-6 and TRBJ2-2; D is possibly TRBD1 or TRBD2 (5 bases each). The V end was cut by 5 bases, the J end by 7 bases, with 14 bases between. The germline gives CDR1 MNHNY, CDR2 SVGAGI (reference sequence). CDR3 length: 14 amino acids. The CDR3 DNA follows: TGTGCCAGCAGTCCCGGGGCCGGAAGCGGGGAGCTGTTTTTT. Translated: CASSPGAGSGELFF.

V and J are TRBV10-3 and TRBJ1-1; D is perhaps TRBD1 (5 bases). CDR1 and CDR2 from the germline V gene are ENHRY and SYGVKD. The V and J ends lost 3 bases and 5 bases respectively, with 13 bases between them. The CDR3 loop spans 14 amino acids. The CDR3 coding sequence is TGTGCCATCAGTGACGCCGACAGTATAACTGAAGCTTTCTTT. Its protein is CAISDADSITEAFF.

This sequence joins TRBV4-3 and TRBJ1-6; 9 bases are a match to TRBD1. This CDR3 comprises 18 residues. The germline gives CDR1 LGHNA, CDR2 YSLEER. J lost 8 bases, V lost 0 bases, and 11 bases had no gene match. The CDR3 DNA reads TGCGCCAGCAGCCAAGACGCGTATGGACAGGGGATAGATTCACCCCTCCACTTT. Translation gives CASSQDAYGQGIDSPLHF.